This T cell receptor beta chain was sequenced in a study of T cell responses to AZD1222 COVID-19 vaccine. Sequencing used immunoSEQ multiplex PCR; TCRdb keeps in-frame clones, though not all of them. The sample records approximately 150,000 clones, about 93% being singletons. The germline V gene encodes CDR1 LNHDA and CDR2 SQIVND (reference sequence). The V and J ends lost 4 bases and 7 bases respectively, with 13 bases between them. CDR3 size: 14 residues. This receptor was identified in an adult in good health. The source was peripheral blood, collected on day 0 of AZD1222 vaccination. This rearrangement joins TRBV19 to TRBJ1-4; D is possibly TRBD1 (6 bases). CDR3: CASSTRQEGEKLFF. DNA for the CDR3: TGTGCCAGTAGTACCCGACAGGAGGGTGAAAAACTGTTTTTT.